A selection of T cell receptor beta chains follows, all from one sample in a study of blood T cells in healthy people across ages. Each CDR3 protein gets one entry after TCRdb re-called the 5' RACE reads with MiXCR. Of 800,000 or so distinct CDR3 sequences in the sample, less than 60% were seen once. The sample taken for sequencing was blood. These receptors were taken from a man older than 75 in good health. CDR3s include the opening cysteine and the closing phenylalanine or tryptophan. D genes are given only for firm matches. Only some rows state a clone size, as once, few, many or a class for expanded clones.

j_call clone_size d_call v_call cdr3_nt cdr3_aa
TRBJ2-1 many - TRBV5-1 TGCGCCAGCAGCGCTACCCAGGGACCGAACAATGAGCAGTTCTTC CASSATQGPNNEQFF
TRBJ2-5 - - TRBV7-3 TGTGCCAGCAGCTTAGGGCCAGCGGAGGGGACCCAGTACTTC CASSLGPAEGTQYF
TRBJ1-5 - - TRBV6-2/TRBV6-3 TGTGCCAGCAGTTTTGGACAGATCCAACAGCATTTT CASSFGQIQQHF
TRBJ2-7 - TRBD1 TRBV7-8 TGTGCCAGCAGCGTCGACAGGGTAGGCGAGCAGTACTTC CASSVDRVGEQYF
TRBJ2-3 - TRBD2 TRBV7-2 TGTGCCAGCAGCTCCTTAGCGGGAGGGCAGGGAGATACGCAGTATTTT CASSSLAGGQGDTQYF
TRBJ2-3 many TRBD2 TRBV12-3/TRBV12-4 TGTGCCAGCAGTGGACTAGCGGGACCGACAGATACGCAGTATTTT CASSGLAGPTDTQYF
TRBJ2-2 - - TRBV27 TGTGCCAGCAGTTTTTGGGGGGAGAACACCGGGGAGCTGTTTTTT CASSFWGENTGELFF
TRBJ2-3 - - TRBV10-1 TGCGCCAGCAGTGAGGAAAGATCCACAGATACGCAGTATTTT CASSEERSTDTQYF
TRBJ2-3 - - TRBV7-2 TGTGCCAGCAGCCTGAGACAGGCCCCAGATACGCAGTATTTT CASSLRQAPDTQYF
TRBJ2-5 - TRBD2 TRBV5-1 TGCGCCAGCAGCTTGCAAGCGGGAGGGTACAGTGAGCAGTACTTC CASSLQAGGYSEQYF
TRBJ2-6 - - TRBV6-1 TGTGCCTGCAGTGGGTCAGGGGCCAACGTCCTGACTTTC CACSGSGANVLTF
TRBJ2-5 - TRBD2 TRBV20-1 TGCAGTGCTAAGGGAGAGTTAGCGGGAACCTTTGAGACCCAGTACTTC CSAKGELAGTFETQYF
TRBJ2-5 - TRBD1 TRBV9 TGTGCCAGCAGCGTAGGAGGCGGACAGGTTGCGGAGACCCAGTACTTC CASSVGGGQVAETQYF
TRBJ2-1 - TRBD2 TRBV28 TGTGCCAGCAGGACCTTAGGGGGACTAGGAGTCTACAATGAGCAGTTCTTC CASRTLGGLGVYNEQFF
TRBJ1-4 - TRBD1 TRBV3-1 TGTGCCAGCAGCCCCTGGGACAGCCAAGGATTAGAAAAACTGTTTTTT CASSPWDSQGLEKLFF
TRBJ2-2 once - TRBV29-1 TGCAGCGCTAGACTAGTTTTGACTACCGGGGAGCTGTTTTTT CSARLVLTTGELFF
TRBJ2-1 few TRBD2 TRBV20-1 TGCAGTGCTAGACTAGCGGGAGTCTCCTACAATGAGCAGTTCTTC CSARLAGVSYNEQFF
TRBJ2-1 few - TRBV10-3 TGTGCCATCGGAGTATCGTCCCGGGGGGCCAATGAGCAGTTCTTC CAIGVSSRGANEQFF
TRBJ2-3 - TRBD2 TRBV12-3/TRBV12-4 TGTGCCAGCAGTTTAGGACTCTCACTAGCGGGAGGTACAGATACGCAGTATTTT CASSLGLSLAGGTDTQYF
TRBJ1-1 - - TRBV30 TGTGCCTGGAGGGGCTCGGGGGTCCTATCTGAAGCTTTCTTT CAWRGSGVLSEAFF
TRBJ2-1 - TRBD2 TRBV7-2 TGTGCCAGCAGCGGACTAGCAGTTAATGAGCAGTTCTTC CASSGLAVNEQFF
TRBJ2-7 - TRBD2 TRBV28 TGTGCCAGCAGTTTCCTCCGGGGGGACGGCAACTACGAGCAGTACTTC CASSFLRGDGNYEQYF
TRBJ2-7 few - TRBV30 TGTGCCTGGACCAGGGGAACCTACGAGCAGTACTTC CAWTRGTYEQYF
TRBJ2-1 many - TRBV7-2 TGTGCCAGCAGCTCGACTTTCTCTTCCTACAATGAGCAGTTCTTC CASSSTFSSYNEQFF
TRBJ2-7 few TRBD2 TRBV5-1 TGCGCCAGCAGCGTGACTAGCGGATCCTACGAGCAGTACTTC CASSVTSGSYEQYF
TRBJ1-1 - TRBD1 TRBV10-3 TGTGCCATCAGAGACAGGGGGGTGAACACTGAAGCTTTCTTT CAIRDRGVNTEAFF
TRBJ2-7 - TRBD2 TRBV10-1 TGCGCCAGCAGTGAGTCGACTGGGCCCTCCCTGGCTAGCGGATCCTACAATGAGCAGTACTTC CASSESTGPSLASGSYNEQYF
TRBJ2-7 few - TRBV29-1 TGCAGCGTTGGCAGGAGCTCCTACGAGCAGTACTTC CSVGRSSYEQYF
TRBJ2-1 once - TRBV27 TGTGCCAGCAGTTTAAGGGTAGCTGTCGGGAATGAGCAGTTCTTC CASSLRVAVGNEQFF
TRBJ2-1 few TRBD2 TRBV6-6 TGTGCCAGCAGTTACCGGGCTAGCGGGAGTTTCAATGAGCAGTTCTTC CASSYRASGSFNEQFF
TRBJ2-7 - - TRBV4-2 TGTGCCAGCAGCCAAGATCTAAACGGGGAGTACGAGCAGTACTTC CASSQDLNGEYEQYF
TRBJ2-3 - TRBD2 TRBV7-8 TGTGCCAGCAGCTTACGACGGACTAGCGGGATAACCACAGATACGCAGTATTTT CASSLRRTSGITTDTQYF
TRBJ1-3 few - TRBV29-1 TGCAGCGTTGAAGAAAGGACCTCTGGAAACACCATATATTTT CSVEERTSGNTIYF
TRBJ2-3 many - TRBV29-1 TGCAGCGAGGGCCCCGATACGCAGTATTTT CSEGPDTQYF
TRBJ2-3 - TRBD2 TRBV9 TGTGCCAGTCAGAGTAGCGGGGGGTCAAGTAGCACAGATACGCAGTATTTT CASQSSGGSSSTDTQYF
TRBJ2-2 - TRBD2 TRBV12-3/TRBV12-4 TGTGCCAGCAGTTTTCCGGGACTAGCGGGAGGAGAGGCCGGGGAGCTGTTTTTT CASSFPGLAGGEAGELFF
TRBJ2-3 few - TRBV7-3 TGTGCCAGCAGCCCCGATAGCGCAGATACGCAGTATTTT CASSPDSADTQYF
TRBJ2-7 - - TRBV15 TGTGCCACCAGCCCGGTGCCGGGGGCATCCAATGAGCAGTACTTC CATSPVPGASNEQYF
TRBJ2-7 few - TRBV28 TGTGCCAGCGATGCGGGCCAAGTCTCCTACGAGCAGTACTTC CASDAGQVSYEQYF
TRBJ1-2 - - TRBV7-9 TGTGCCAGCAGCCCTCCATGGAGAGGGGGCTACACCTTC CASSPPWRGGYTF
TRBJ1-4 - - TRBV27 TGTGCCAGCAGTTCCCGCGGGGGGCGGGTAACTAATGAAAAACCGTTTTTT CASSSRGGRVTNEKPFF
TRBJ2-3 - - TRBV20-1 TGCAGTGCTAGACAGGGGGGGAATACGCAGTATTTT CSARQGGNTQYF
TRBJ1-3 few TRBD1 TRBV12-3/TRBV12-4 TGTGCCAGCAGGCCGCCGGGACAGGGGACGAACACCATATATTTT CASRPPGQGTNTIYF
TRBJ2-1 - TRBD1 TRBV10-3 TGTGCCATCAGACCGGACAGGGGACTTAACAATGAGCAGTTCTTC CAIRPDRGLNNEQFF
TRBJ2-5 few TRBD1 TRBV10-2 TGCGCCAGCTCAACAGGGGGGTCGAAAGGGACCCAGTACTTC CASSTGGSKGTQYF
TRBJ2-1 - TRBD2 TRBV5-1 TGCGCCAGCAACGCCCATGCGGGACTAGCGGGAGGGTACAATGAGCAGTTCTTC CASNAHAGLAGGYNEQFF
TRBJ2-5 once TRBD2 TRBV28 TGTGCCAGCAGTTCCACCGGACTAGCGGTGTGGGAGACCCAGTACTTC CASSSTGLAVWETQYF
TRBJ2-1 - - TRBV7-3 TGTGCCAGCAGCCTAGGGGGTACTAGCGTAAGCTCCTACAATGAGCAGTTCTTC CASSLGGTSVSSYNEQFF
TRBJ2-1 - TRBD2 TRBV29-1 TGCAGCGGTAATAGCGGGAGGGAGGGCAATGAGCAGTTCTTC CSGNSGREGNEQFF
TRBJ1-2 - - TRBV20-1 TGCAGTGTTCTTAGGGACAACTATGGCTACACCTTC CSVLRDNYGYTF